This TCR beta chain stems from a study of T cell clonality in common variable immunodeficiency. TCRdb keeps only in-frame clones here, not all; method: immunoSEQ multiplex PCR. The sample shows about 28,000 clones, none of them appearing just once. Study-level points and caveats: Common variable immunodeficiency TCR beta sequences reportedly had fewer deletions and N-nucleotide insertions.

This clone was counted ten times or more. Its matching antigen is unknown. This receptor was obtained from a person aged 18-70 years in good health. Sequenced material: peripheral blood mononuclear cells.

The DNA read from the CDR3 is TGTGCCAGCAGCTTGACACAGAACACCGGGGAG. It translates to CASSLTQNTGE. The entire CDR3 sequence reads CASSLTQNTGELFF. This chain connects TRBV5-4 to TRBJ2-2; D gene uncertain. The observed sequence ends 3 residues before the CDR3 terminus, with the missing tail filled in from the germline J gene. The V end was cut by 1 base, the J end by 1 base, with 5 bases between. Germline V CDR1 and CDR2: SGHNT, YYREEE (reference sequence). The CDR3 extends over 14 amino acids.